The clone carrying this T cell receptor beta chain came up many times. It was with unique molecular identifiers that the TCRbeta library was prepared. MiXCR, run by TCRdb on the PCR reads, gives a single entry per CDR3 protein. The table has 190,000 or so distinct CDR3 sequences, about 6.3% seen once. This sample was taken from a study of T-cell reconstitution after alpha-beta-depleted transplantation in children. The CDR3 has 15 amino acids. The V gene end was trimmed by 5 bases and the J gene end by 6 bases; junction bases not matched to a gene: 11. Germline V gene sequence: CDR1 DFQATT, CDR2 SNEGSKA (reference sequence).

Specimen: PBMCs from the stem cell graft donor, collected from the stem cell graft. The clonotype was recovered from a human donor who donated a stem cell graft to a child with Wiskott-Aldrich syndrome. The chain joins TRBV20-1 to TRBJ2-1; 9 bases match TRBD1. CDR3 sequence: CSAPRLGTGTNEQFF. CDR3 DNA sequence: TGCAGTGCTCCAAGGTTAGGGACAGGGACCAATGAGCAGTTCTTC.